The present T cell receptor beta chain was sequenced within a study of T cells in localized non-small cell lung cancer. The CDR3 has 15 amino acids. With 5 bases removed from V and 5 bases from J, the gap between germline ends came to 16 bases. CDR1 SNHLY and CDR2 FYNNEI come from the germline V gene. General observations from the study: Of the tissues analyzed, uninvolved adjacent lung showed maximal T cell clonality, greater than tumor. When the top 100 tumor clones were examined, a median around 61 of them also appeared in the adjacent lung, which was paired and uninvolved.

Clones were sequenced by immunoSEQ multiplex PCR, and TCRdb holds only the in-frame ones, with some missing. The data show 8,500 to 13,000 clones, 60% to 75% seen once. For this clone: The antigen is undetermined.

The J gene is TRBJ2-1, the V gene TRBV2, with D tentatively TRBD2 (6 bases). Source: peripheral blood, taken before any cancer treatment. This receptor was obtained from a male donor older than 55 with stage I lung adenocarcinoma. CDR3 coding DNA: TGTGCCAGCAGTAGAAATTTGGGGACTCACAATGAGCAGTTCTTC. Translation gives CASSRNLGTHNEQFF.